This is a list of T cell receptor beta chains from one sample in a study of blood T cells in healthy people across ages. MiXCR was run by TCRdb on the 5' RACE reads, yielding one entry per CDR3 protein. The data contain about 1.5 million distinct CDR3 sequences, 42% of them seen just once; the ten biggest clones take up approximately 4%. Specimen: blood. The receptors were sampled from a woman younger than 30 in good health. CDR3s include the opening cysteine and the closing phenylalanine or tryptophan. D genes are given only for firm matches. Clone size, where shown, is once, few, many, or a class for clones that have expanded.

v_gene: TRBV25-1; abundance: many; d_gene: TRBD2; j_gene: TRBJ2-1; CDR3aa: CASSDPGGNNNEQFF; CDR3nt: TGTGCCAGCAGTGATCCCGGGGGGAACAACAATGAGCAGTTCTTC
v_gene: TRBV7-2; abundance: few; d_gene: NA; j_gene: TRBJ1-1; CDR3aa: CASSLIAGNTEAFF; CDR3nt: TGTGCCAGCAGCTTAATAGCAGGAAACACTGAAGCTTTCTTT
v_gene: TRBV14; abundance: NA; d_gene: TRBD2; j_gene: TRBJ2-1; CDR3aa: CASSPRLAGGPYNEQFF; CDR3nt: TGTGCCAGCAGCCCCCGACTAGCGGGGGGTCCATACAATGAGCAGTTCTTC
v_gene: TRBV7-6; abundance: NA; d_gene: NA; j_gene: TRBJ1-1; CDR3aa: CASSPAIGGCEAFF; CDR3nt: TGTGCCAGCAGCCCCGCAATCGGGGGTTGTGAAGCTTTCTTT
v_gene: TRBV28; abundance: few; d_gene: TRBD1; j_gene: TRBJ2-1; CDR3aa: CASSLVGDRVYNEQFF; CDR3nt: TGTGCCAGCAGTCTCGTCGGGGACAGAGTCTACAATGAGCAGTTCTTC
v_gene: TRBV20-1; abundance: NA; d_gene: TRBD2; j_gene: TRBJ2-7; CDR3aa: CSAYGTSGSTYEQYF; CDR3nt: TGCAGTGCATACGGGACTAGCGGGAGTACCTACGAGCAGTACTTC
v_gene: TRBV6-1; abundance: few; d_gene: NA; j_gene: TRBJ2-1; CDR3aa: CASSLNRASNEQFF; CDR3nt: TGTGCCAGCAGTTTAAACAGGGCAAGCAATGAGCAGTTCTTC
v_gene: TRBV5-4; abundance: NA; d_gene: NA; j_gene: TRBJ2-5; CDR3aa: CASSLAAEDEQYF; CDR3nt: TGTGCCAGCAGCCTAGCAGCCGAGGATGAGCAGTACTTC
v_gene: TRBV2; abundance: NA; d_gene: NA; j_gene: TRBJ1-2; CDR3aa: CASSEAPWEGGYGYTF; CDR3nt: TGTGCCAGCAGTGAAGCCCCATGGGAGGGTGGCTATGGCTACACCTTC
v_gene: TRBV9; abundance: NA; d_gene: NA; j_gene: TRBJ2-1; CDR3aa: CASSVKGNEQFF; CDR3nt: TGTGCCAGCAGCGTAAAGGGGAATGAGCAGTTCTTC
v_gene: TRBV15; abundance: NA; d_gene: NA; j_gene: TRBJ2-6; CDR3aa: CATSRALGTSVLTF; CDR3nt: TGTGCCACCAGCAGAGCTCTCGGGACCAGCGTCCTGACTTTC
v_gene: TRBV27; abundance: NA; d_gene: NA; j_gene: TRBJ2-3; CDR3aa: CASRISSVDTQYF; CDR3nt: TGTGCCAGTAGAATCTCGAGCGTAGATACGCAGTATTTT
v_gene: TRBV3-1; abundance: NA; d_gene: NA; j_gene: TRBJ2-3; CDR3aa: CASSQGPGVSTDTQYF; CDR3nt: TGTGCCAGCAGCCAGGGGCCGGGGGTGAGCACAGATACGCAGTATTTT
v_gene: TRBV16; abundance: few; d_gene: NA; j_gene: TRBJ2-7; CDR3aa: CASSQWSSSEQYF; CDR3nt: TGTGCCAGCAGCCAATGGTCCAGCAGCGAGCAGTACTTC
v_gene: TRBV5-6; abundance: NA; d_gene: NA; j_gene: TRBJ2-1; CDR3aa: CASSFYIGDGIGNEQFF; CDR3nt: TGTGCCAGCAGCTTTTATATTGGGGACGGGATCGGCAATGAGCAGTTCTTC
v_gene: TRBV20-1; abundance: NA; d_gene: TRBD2; j_gene: TRBJ2-7; CDR3aa: CSARGSGAGGGYEQYF; CDR3nt: TGCAGTGCTAGAGGGTCTGGGGCGGGAGGAGGGTACGAGCAGTACTTC
v_gene: TRBV20-1; abundance: NA; d_gene: NA; j_gene: TRBJ2-3; CDR3aa: CSARTSGATDTQYF; CDR3nt: TGCAGTGCTAGGACCTCGGGAGCTACAGATACGCAGTATTTT
v_gene: TRBV11-2; abundance: NA; d_gene: NA; j_gene: TRBJ2-5; CDR3aa: CASSLDGWGETQYF; CDR3nt: TGTGCCAGCAGCTTAGACGGGTGGGGTGAGACCCAGTACTTC
v_gene: TRBV2; abundance: few; d_gene: NA; j_gene: TRBJ2-4; CDR3aa: CASRDRDTLAKNIQYF; CDR3nt: TGTGCCAGCAGGGACCGGGACACCTTAGCCAAAAACATTCAGTACTTC
v_gene: TRBV20-1; abundance: few; d_gene: NA; j_gene: TRBJ2-1; CDR3aa: CSARDRVSSYNEQFF; CDR3nt: TGCAGTGCTAGAGATAGGGTTAGCTCCTACAATGAGCAGTTCTTC
v_gene: TRBV5-1; abundance: once; d_gene: TRBD2; j_gene: TRBJ2-1; CDR3aa: CASSSTAAGGANEQFF; CDR3nt: TGCGCCAGCAGCTCAACGGCTGCGGGAGGTGCAAATGAGCAGTTCTTC
v_gene: TRBV4-3; abundance: NA; d_gene: NA; j_gene: TRBJ2-1; CDR3aa: CASSQAPGQEYNEQFF; CDR3nt: TGCGCCAGCAGCCAAGCTCCTGGCCAAGAATACAATGAGCAGTTCTTC
v_gene: TRBV7-2; abundance: many; d_gene: NA; j_gene: TRBJ2-1; CDR3aa: CASSRESYNEQFF; CDR3nt: TGTGCCAGCAGCCGGGAATCCTACAATGAGCAGTTCTTC
v_gene: TRBV15; abundance: once; d_gene: NA; j_gene: TRBJ2-7; CDR3aa: CATSREGPPSSEQYF; CDR3nt: TGTGCCACCAGCAGAGAGGGACCCCCATCCAGCGAGCAGTACTTC
v_gene: TRBV7-9; abundance: few; d_gene: TRBD1; j_gene: TRBJ2-1; CDR3aa: CASSLVGQGINEQFF; CDR3nt: TGTGCCAGCAGCTTAGTGGGACAGGGAATCAATGAGCAGTTCTTC